These 32 T cell receptor beta chains were all obtained from the same sample, sequenced in a study of T cell responses to AZD1222 COVID-19 vaccine. The repertoire was sequenced with immunoSEQ multiplex PCR; TCRdb's copy has only in-frame clones and lacks some. The data show around 200,000 clones, with over 85% seen just once and around 3.8% held by the top ten. Material: peripheral blood, obtained on day 0 of AZD1222 vaccination. The receptor source for this set is an adult in good health.

This chain uses TRBV6-5 with TRBJ1-1; D unclear. V gave up 2 bases and J gave up 2 bases, with 9 bases separating them. The CDR3 is 14 residues long. Germline CDR1 and CDR2: MNHEY and SVGAGI. The chain's CDR3 is CASSYQNENTEAFF. CDR3 nucleotide sequence: TGTGCCAGCAGTTACCAGAACGAAAACACTGAAGCTTTCTTT.

The rearrangement links TRBV7-9 to TRBJ1-6, with D perhaps matching TRBD1 (5 bases). The V gene lost 6 bases and the J gene lost 9 bases, with 21 bases spanning the gap. In germline, CDR1 is SEHNR, CDR2 FQNEAQ (reference sequence). The CDR3 consists of 16 residues. CDR3 region: CASSRGPPRGFSPLHF. CDR3 coding DNA: TGTGCCAGCAGTCGAGGGCCCCCCCGGGGGTTTTCACCCCTCCACTTT. The full variable domain, in which reference TRBV7-9 and TRBJ1-6 provide the parts outside the CDR3, is DTGVSQNPRHKITKRGQNVTFRCDPISEHNRLYWYRQTLGQGPEFLTYFQNEAQLEKSRLLSDRFSAERPKGSFSTLEIQRTEQGDSAMYLCASSRGPPRGFSPLHFGNGTRLTVT.

The genes are TRBV27 and TRBJ1-5, with D possibly TRBD1 on 6 matching bases. Germline CDR1 reads MNHEY; CDR2 reads SMNVEV (reference sequence). This CDR3 contains 15 residues. V shed 0 bases and J shed 7 bases, with 13 bases lying between them. CDR3 in DNA: TGTGCCAGCAGTTTATCGTGGGGGGCGAGGCAGCCCCAGCATTTT. It codes for CASSLSWGARQPQHF.

Points on this clone: A much larger clone lies one base from this, so it may be a read error. The chain carries TRBV12-5 and TRBJ2-2; D might be TRBD2 (5 bases). V was pared by 0 bases and J by 2 bases, with 19 bases between. Germline lookup yields CDR1 LGHNT and CDR2 FRNRAP. This CDR3 contains 19 residues. CDR3 in DNA: TGTGCTAGTGGTTTGGTGTATTTACTAGTGGGAGCTAACACCGGGGAGCTGTTTTTT. It yields the protein CASGLVYLLVGANTGELFF.

The gene calls are TRBV19 and TRBJ1-1, with a tentative D call TRBD1 (6 bases). The CDR3 runs to 13 residues. Trimming pared 3 bases from V and 5 bases from J, leaving 10 bases between. Germline values: CDR1 LNHDA, CDR2 SQIVND (reference sequence). The CDR3 spells CASSMLQGTEAFF. The CDR3 coding sequence is TGTGCCAGTAGTATGCTACAGGGAACTGAAGCTTTCTTT.

This clone has just one count. The V call is TRBV12-3 or TRBV12-4, the J call TRBJ2-1, with D unclear. The CDR3 is made up of 13 amino acids. Trimming removed 6 bases at V and 6 bases at J, with 12 bases between. The CDR3 DNA is TGTGCCAGCAGAACCTCTCTAGGCAATGAGCAGTTCTTC. It codes for CASRTSLGNEQFF.

V and J are TRBV5-8 and TRBJ1-2, with TRBD1 as a possible D gene (6 bases). The CDR3 consists of 14 residues. Germline values: CDR1 SGHTS, CDR2 YDEGEE. V was trimmed by 2 bases and J by 2 bases, leaving 10 bases between them. The CDR3 spells CASSFQGTNYGYTF. The CDR3 nucleotides are TGTGCCAGCAGCTTTCAGGGGACCAACTATGGCTACACCTTC.

The chain carries TRBV28 and TRBJ2-3; D remains unclear. Trimming stripped 7 bases from V and 4 bases from J, with 9 bases between. Germline CDR1 MDHEN, CDR2 SYDVKM. The CDR3 is 12 residues long. Here the CDR3 DNA reads TGTGCCAGCATGGCCGGCGCAGATACGCAGTATTTT. This codes for CASMAGADTQYF. The entire variable domain, with the rest obtained from reference TRBV28 and TRBJ2-3, is as follows: DVKVTQSSRYLVKRTGEKVFLECVQDMDHENMFWYRQDPGLGLRLIYFSYDVKMKEKGDIPEGYSVSREKKERFSLILESASTNQTSMYLCASMAGADTQYFGPGTRLTVL.

J is TRBJ1-1 and V is TRBV20-1; 7 bases agree with TRBD1. There are 11 residues in the CDR3. Per the germline V gene, CDR1 is DFQATT and CDR2 is SNEGSKA (reference sequence). Trimming took 6 bases from V and 6 from J; bases not matched to a gene: 4. The CDR3 coding sequence is TGCAGTGCAACCGACAGGGCTGAAGCTTTCTTT. It translates to CSATDRAEAFF.

J is TRBJ2-7 and V is TRBV7-9; 14 bases agree with TRBD2. The J segment lost 6 bases and the V segment lost 4 bases, leaving 2 bases of the junction unmatched. The V gene's germline CDR1 is SEHNR and CDR2 FQNEAQ (reference sequence). This CDR3 is 14 amino acids long. In nucleotides, the CDR3 is TGTGCCAGCAGCTCAGGACTAGCGGGGGGCGAGCAGTACTTC. Translated, it gives CASSSGLAGGEQYF.

In its sample, this clone was seen once. This chain uses TRBV5-4 with TRBJ2-7, with 10 positions matching TRBD2. The CDR3 consists of 14 residues. Germline CDR1 reads SGHNT; CDR2 reads YYREEE (reference sequence). V lost 3 bases, J lost 6 bases, and 6 bases stayed unmatched. The DNA for the CDR3 is TGTGCCAGCAGCTCACCGGGACTAGCGTTCGAGCAGTACTTC. This codes for CASSSPGLAFEQYF.

The J gene is TRBJ1-6, the V gene TRBV12-5, with a weak D call TRBD1 (6 bases). Germline V gives CDR1 LGHNT, CDR2 FRNRAP. The CDR3 consists of 13 residues. V lost 1 base, J lost 13 bases, and 11 bases lay in between. In DNA form, the CDR3 reads TGTGCTAGTGGTTTGGACGAAGGACAGCCCCTCCACTTT. This sequence encodes CASGLDEGQPLHF.

The chain links TRBV4-1 to TRBJ1-1; no reliable D call. V was trimmed by 3 bases and J by 5 bases, leaving 22 bases between them. The CDR3 totals 17 residues. Germline assignment: CDR1 MGHRA and CDR2 YSYEKL. CDR3 sequence (DNA): TGCGCCAGCAGCCACCTGTATCGGCAGACGGTGTGGACTGAAGCTTTCTTT. Translated: CASSHLYRQTVWTEAFF.

The J gene is TRBJ2-7, the V gene TRBV29-1; 7 bases fit TRBD1. After removal of 8 bases from V and 2 bases from J, the junction contained 6 bases not matched to a gene. Germline CDR1 and CDR2: SQVTM and ANQGSEA. The CDR3 is 12 residues long. CDR3: CSTKDRTYEQYF. In nucleotides, the CDR3 is TGCAGCACGAAGGACAGGACCTACGAGCAGTACTTC.

This chain uses TRBV3-1 (or the pseudogene TRBV3-2) with TRBJ1-6, with a tentative D call TRBD1 (5 bases). V was trimmed by 1 base and J by 8 bases, leaving 9 bases between them. Germline V gene lookup returns CDR1 LGHDT and CDR2 YNNKEL (reference sequence). CDR3 length: 14 amino acids. The DNA for the CDR3 is TGTGCCAGCAGCCAAGCGGGGGGGGATTCACCCCTCCACTTT. This translates into CASSQAGGDSPLHF.

V usage is TRBV27 and J usage is TRBJ1-2; no clear D. The CDR3 covers 13 residues. V was clipped by 3 bases and J by 6 bases, with 11 bases between them. Looked up from germline, CDR1 is MNHEY and CDR2 is SMNVEV (reference sequence). This chain's CDR3 is CASSFTGLDGYTF. DNA for the CDR3: TGTGCCAGCAGTTTTACCGGGCTGGATGGCTACACCTTC.

This chain uses TRBV27 with TRBJ2-7; 8 bases align to TRBD2. Unmatched junction bases numbered 9, after V lost 5 bases and J lost 3 bases. The V gene's germline CDR1 is MNHEY and CDR2 SMNVEV (reference sequence). CDR3 length: 15 amino acids. This chain's CDR3 is CASSPRGGSLYEQYF. DNA of the CDR3: TGTGCCAGCAGTCCACGCGGGGGGTCCCTCTACGAGCAGTACTTC.

The rearrangement uses TRBV29-1 and TRBJ2-2, with 10 bases identical to TRBD2. The CDR3 totals 13 residues. J gave up 6 bases and V 6 bases, and 4 bases lay outside the gene matches. Germline-derived CDR1 and CDR2 are SQVTM and ANQGSEA. This chain's CDR3 is CSVRAGGAGELFF. The CDR3 bases are TGCAGCGTAAGAGCGGGAGGGGCCGGGGAGCTGTTTTTT.

J is TRBJ1-1 and V is TRBV6-4; tentative D call: TRBD1 (5 bases). V was cut by 3 bases and J by 3 bases, with 8 bases left in between. This CDR3 region has 13 residues. CDR1 is MRHNA, CDR2 SNTAGT, per germline. The DNA for the CDR3 is TGTGCCAGCAGTGAACTAGGGGACACTGAAGCTTTCTTT. Its protein product is CASSELGDTEAFF.

The gene calls are TRBV27 and TRBJ2-3, with TRBD2 matching 10 bases. This CDR3 contains 15 residues. V trimming: 5 bases; J trimming: 4 bases; junction bases outside the gene matches: 6. Germline V gene data show CDR1 as MNHEY and CDR2 as SMNVEV (reference sequence). The CDR3 spells CASSAGTSVSDTQYF. DNA for the CDR3: TGTGCCAGCAGTGCCGGGACTAGCGTCTCAGATACGCAGTATTTT.

V usage is TRBV4-1 and J usage is TRBJ1-1; D may be TRBD1 (6 bases). Trimming took 4 bases from V and 4 from J, leaving 16 bases between them. The CDR3 loop spans 15 amino acids. Germline lookup yields CDR1 MGHRA and CDR2 YSYEKL. CDR3: CASSLRDTGSTEAFF. CDR3 nucleotides: TGCGCCAGCAGCCTCAGGGACACAGGGAGCACTGAAGCTTTCTTT.

The genes are TRBV5-6 and TRBJ1-2, with 7 bases lining up with TRBD1. The CDR3 extends over 13 amino acids. J gave up 5 bases and V 4 bases, and 5 bases lay outside the gene matches. Germline V CDR1 and CDR2: SGHDT, YYEEEE. The CDR3 DNA follows: TGTGCCAGCAGCATGACAGGGATTTATGGCTACACCTTC. It is translated as CASSMTGIYGYTF.

The rearrangement joins TRBV10-1 to TRBJ2-1; perhaps D is TRBD1 or TRBD2 (5 bases each). CDR1 and CDR2 (germline): WNHNN, SYGVQD (reference sequence). The V end was cut by 1 base, the J end by 9 bases, with 13 bases between. The CDR3 sequence is 14 residues long. The CDR3 spells CASSEFWGGGEQFF. DNA of the CDR3: TGCGCCAGCAGTGAGTTTTGGGGTGGGGGTGAGCAGTTCTTC.

This chain uses TRBV19 with TRBJ2-3; TRBD2 matches at 8 bases. V shed 5 bases, J shed 1 base, and the junction held 5 bases outside the gene matches. The germline CDR1 and CDR2 sequences are LNHDA and SQIVND (reference sequence). The CDR3 covers 15 residues. In DNA, the CDR3 is TGTGCCAGTAGTGCCATTAGCGGGGGCACAGATACGCAGTATTTT. Amino acid sequence: CASSAISGGTDTQYF.

The chain couples TRBV13 to TRBJ1-2; 8 bases map to TRBD1. The CDR3 contains 13 residues. Germline V gene data show CDR1 as PRHDT and CDR2 as FYEKMQ (reference sequence). V shed 3 bases and J 8 bases; nucleotides not matched to a gene: 5. The CDR3 region is CASSLTGEGGYTF. Written as DNA, the CDR3 is TGTGCCAGCAGCTTGACAGGGGAGGGCGGCTACACCTTC.

A single count supports this clone. The rearrangement joins TRBV29-1 to TRBJ1-4; TRBD1 is a possible D gene (5 bases). This CDR3 comprises 12 residues. The V and J ends lost 3 bases and 11 bases respectively, with 13 bases between them. The germline CDR1 and CDR2 sequences are SQVTM and ANQGSEA. As DNA, the CDR3 is TGCAGCGTTGAGGGACTCAAGAGGAAACTGTTTTTT. Translated, it gives CSVEGLKRKLFF. The variable domain in full, with the rest retrieved from reference TRBV29-1 and TRBJ1-4, is SAVISQKPSRDICQRGTSLTIQCQVDSQVTMMFWYRQQPGQSLTLIATANQGSEATYESGFVIDKFPISRPNLTFSTLTVSNMSPEDSSIYLCSVEGLKRKLFFGSGTQLSVL.

The chain has TRBV5-1 and TRBJ1-3; D not certain. This CDR3 spans 15 amino acids. V lost 7 bases and J lost 0, with 14 bases in between. From germline, CDR1 is SGHRS and CDR2 YFSETQ. CDR3 in DNA: TGCGCCAGCGGAGTTGGGCCGAGCTCTGGAAACACCATATATTTT. Amino acids: CASGVGPSSGNTIYF.

The rearrangement joins TRBV13 to TRBJ2-3; 7 bases map to TRBD2. The V and J ends lost 6 bases and 7 bases, in that order; junction bases with no gene match: 13. The CDR3 totals 15 residues. CDR1 and CDR2 from the germline V gene are PRHDT and FYEKMQ (reference sequence). CDR3 sequence: CASSTTGTNGNTQYF. CDR3 nucleotide sequence: TGTGCCAGCAGTACGACCGGGACTAATGGGAATACGCAGTATTTT. Full variable domain (missing parts from reference TRBV13 and TRBJ2-3): AAGVIQSPRHLIKEKRETATLKCYPIPRHDTVYWYQQGPGQDPQFLISFYEKMQSDKGSIPDRFSAQQFSDYHSELNMSSLELGDSALYFCASSTTGTNGNTQYFGPGTRLTVL.

The V gene is TRBV5-8, the J gene TRBJ1-3; possible D gene TRBD1, 5 bases. V lost 0 bases to trimming and J lost 4 bases, with 5 bases between them. The germline CDR1 and CDR2 sequences are SGHTS and YDEGEE. The CDR3 has 13 amino acids. In nucleotides, the CDR3 is TGTGCCAGCAGCTTGGACAGGGGAAACACCATATATTTT. Amino acids: CASSLDRGNTIYF.

This clone appeared once. The chain recombines TRBV3-1 (or the pseudogene TRBV3-2) with TRBJ1-4; tentatively, D is TRBD1 (5 bases). Trimming left V 6 bases short and J 3 bases short, with 11 bases between. CDR1 is LGHDT and CDR2 is YNNKEL in the germline V gene (reference sequence). The CDR3 is 14 residues long. CDR3 loop: CASRMGRANEKLFF. DNA for the CDR3: TGTGCCAGCAGAATGGGACGGGCTAATGAAAAACTGTTTTTT.

This rearrangement joins TRBV19 to TRBJ1-2, with 7 nucleotides matching TRBD1. With 7 bases clipped from V and 6 bases from J, the junction kept 8 bases outside the gene matches. CDR1 is LNHDA and CDR2 is SQIVND in the germline V gene (reference sequence). The CDR3 sequence is 13 residues long. The DNA of the CDR3 is TGTGCCAGTAAGGACAGGTGGGGTCATGGCTACACCTTC. Translating gives CASKDRWGHGYTF.

As DNA, the CDR3 is TGTGCCAGCAGCCTGCAGGGAGGCGTCAATGAAAAACTGTTTTTT. It yields the protein CASSLQGGVNEKLFF. V gene TRBV5-5 combines with J gene TRBJ1-4, with a possible D match to TRBD1 (5 bases). From germline, CDR1 is SGHKS and CDR2 YYEKEE (reference sequence). V was clipped by 4 bases and J by 5 bases, with 15 bases between them. The CDR3 loop spans 15 amino acids.